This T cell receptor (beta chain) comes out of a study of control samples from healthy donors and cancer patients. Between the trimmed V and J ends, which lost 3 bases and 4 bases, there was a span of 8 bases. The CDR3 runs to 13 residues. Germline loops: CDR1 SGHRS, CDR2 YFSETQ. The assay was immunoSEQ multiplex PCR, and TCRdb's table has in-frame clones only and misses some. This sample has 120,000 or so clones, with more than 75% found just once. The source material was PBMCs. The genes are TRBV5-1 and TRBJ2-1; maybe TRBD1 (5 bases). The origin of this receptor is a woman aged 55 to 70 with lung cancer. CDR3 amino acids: CASSWGQYNEQFF. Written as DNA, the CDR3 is TGCGCCAGCAGCTGGGGCCAGTACAATGAGCAGTTCTTC.